This TCR beta chain came from a study of blood T cells in healthy people across ages. Study-wide context: The template switching approach captured approximately one barcoded beta molecule for every two T cells.

The CDR3 is 15 residues long. V lost 8 bases and J lost 7; bases outside the gene matches: 15. The germline V gene encodes CDR1 MDHEN and CDR2 SYDVKM. General study findings and limits: Both naive CD4+ cell counts and diversity were greater in long-lived donors than in aged donors.

The authors ran a second PCR of 7 to 11 cycles using a sample-barcoded 5' primer and a J-beta primer mix. Each cDNA molecule carried a tag from a template-switch adaptor that contained 12 random nucleotides. TCRdb fed the 5' RACE reads into MiXCR, producing one record per CDR3 protein. The sample comprises around 970,000 distinct CDR3 sequences, about 51% of which are singletons, and around a fifth rests with the top ten. For this clonotype: Its antigen remains unidentified.

The chain couples TRBV28 to TRBJ1-2; 8 positions agree with TRBD1. The TCR sequence derives from a woman aged 60 to 75 in good health. Sequenced material: blood. CDR3 amino acids: CASLKTGASDGGYTF. CDR3 in DNA: TGTGCCAGCCTTAAGACAGGGGCCTCAGACGGTGGCTACACCTTC.